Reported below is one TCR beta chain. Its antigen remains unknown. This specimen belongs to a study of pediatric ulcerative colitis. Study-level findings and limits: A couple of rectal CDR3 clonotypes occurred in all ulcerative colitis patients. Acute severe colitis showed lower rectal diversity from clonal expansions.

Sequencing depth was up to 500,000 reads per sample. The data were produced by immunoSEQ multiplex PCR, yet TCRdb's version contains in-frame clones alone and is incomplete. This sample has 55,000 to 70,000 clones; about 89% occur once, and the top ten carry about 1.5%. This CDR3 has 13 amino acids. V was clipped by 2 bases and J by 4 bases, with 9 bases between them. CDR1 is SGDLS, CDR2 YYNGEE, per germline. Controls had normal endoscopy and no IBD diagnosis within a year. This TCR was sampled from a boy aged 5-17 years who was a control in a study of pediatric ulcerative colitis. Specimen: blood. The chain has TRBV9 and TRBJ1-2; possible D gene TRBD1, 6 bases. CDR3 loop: CASSVTGSYGYTF. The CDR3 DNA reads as TGTGCCAGCAGCGTGACAGGTAGCTATGGCTACACCTTC. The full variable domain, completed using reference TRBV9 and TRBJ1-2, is DSGVTQTPKHLITATGQRVTLRCSPRSGDLSVYWYQQSLDQGLQFLIQYYNGEERAKGNILERFSAQQFPDLHSELNLSSLELGDSALYFCASSVTGSYGYTFGSGTRLTVV.